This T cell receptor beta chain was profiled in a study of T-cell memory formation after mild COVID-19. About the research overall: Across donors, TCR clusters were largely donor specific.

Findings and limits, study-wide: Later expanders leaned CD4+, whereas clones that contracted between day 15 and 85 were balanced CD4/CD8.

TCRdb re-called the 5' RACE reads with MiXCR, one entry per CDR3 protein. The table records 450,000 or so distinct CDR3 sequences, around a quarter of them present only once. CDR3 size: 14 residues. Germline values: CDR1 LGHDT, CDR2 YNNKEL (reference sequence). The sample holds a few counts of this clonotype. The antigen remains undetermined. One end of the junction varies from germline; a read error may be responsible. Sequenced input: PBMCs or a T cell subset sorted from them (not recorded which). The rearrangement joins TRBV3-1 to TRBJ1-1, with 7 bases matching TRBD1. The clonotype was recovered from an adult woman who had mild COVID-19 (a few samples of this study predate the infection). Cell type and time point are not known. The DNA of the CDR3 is TGCGCCAGCAGCCGACAGGGAGGGAACACTGAAGCTTTCTTT. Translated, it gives CASSRQGGNTEAFF.